The 21 T cell receptor beta chains presented below share a single source sample, sequenced in a study of cytomegalovirus exposure and HLA in healthy donors. Primers included in the PCR were 60 Vbeta and 13 Jbeta primers. Clones were read by immunoSEQ multiplex PCR, and TCRdb kept only the in-frame ones, dropping some. Of around 100,000 clones in the sample, 70% were seen once. The material sequenced was PBMCs. The receptors were gathered from a man aged 40-55 years in good health and CMV-seropositive.

For this clone: The sample holds other DNA sequences that translate to the same CDR3. The chain uses TRBV29-1 and TRBJ1-2, with a possible D match to TRBD1 (6 bases). CDR3 length: 14 residues. Per the germline V gene, CDR1 is SQVTM and CDR2 is ANQGSEA. Trimming cost V 3 bases and J 8 bases, with 19 bases left between them. In nucleotides, the CDR3 is TGCAGCGTTGAGGGGGGGGCGCAGGGCAACGGCTACACCTTC. This sequence encodes CSVEGGAQGNGYTF.

The chain couples TRBV5-1 to TRBJ1-1, with unresolved D. The CDR3 runs 15 residues. The V gene lost 0 bases and the J gene lost 3 bases, with 12 bases spanning the gap. The V gene's germline CDR1 is SGHRS and CDR2 YFSETQ. The CDR3, as DNA: TGCGCCAGCAGCTTGGGCGAATTGAGGGACACTGAAGCTTTCTTT. It is translated as CASSLGELRDTEAFF. The variable domain in full, completed from reference TRBV5-1 and TRBJ1-1, reads KAGVTQTPRYLIKTRGQQVTLSCSPISGHRSVSWYQQTPGQGLQFLFEYFSETQRNKGNFPGRFSGRQFSNSRSEMNVSTLELGDSALYLCASSLGELRDTEAFFGQGTRLTVV.

V and J are TRBV11-2 and TRBJ2-7, with 10 bases aligning to TRBD2. Germline loops: CDR1 SGHAT, CDR2 FQNNGV. Germline trimming cut 0 bases from V and 2 bases from J; bases unmatched to any gene: 13. The CDR3 has 19 amino acids. In nucleotides, the CDR3 is TGTGCCAGCAGCTTAGAGGCTAGCGGGAGTCTAAGTACCCCCTACGAGCAGTACGTC. Its translation is CASSLEASGSLSTPYEQYV.

The rearrangement links TRBV6-1 to TRBJ1-6; 7 positions match TRBD1. The V gene end was trimmed by 5 bases and the J gene end by 7 bases; junction bases not matched to a gene: 5. The CDR3 is 14 amino acids. The germline CDR1 and CDR2 sequences are MNHNS and SASEGT. This chain's CDR3 is CASSRTGDNSPLHF. CDR3 coding DNA: TGTGCCAGCAGTCGGACAGGAGACAATTCACCCCTCCACTTT.

The V call is TRBV21-1, the J call TRBJ2-7; TRBD2 is the table's D call and was not checked against the DNA. TRBV21-1 is given as a pseudogene. CDR3 length equals 14 residues. The CDR3 sequence: CASSKVSSRYEQYV. The CDR3, as DNA: TGTGCCAGCAGCAAAGTTTCTAGCAGATACGAGCAGTACGTC.

This chain uses TRBV10-3 with TRBJ1-5; D remains unclear. V lost 3 bases, J lost 5 bases, and 8 bases lay in between. Per germline, CDR1 ENHRY and CDR2 SYGVKD. The CDR3 is made up of 13 amino acids. Here the CDR3 reads CAISDAEDQPQHF. The CDR3 bases are TGTGCCATCAGTGACGCAGAAGATCAGCCCCAGCATTTT.

The chain couples TRBV18 to TRBJ2-5, with D tentatively TRBD1 (6 bases). CDR3 length: 17 amino acids. From germline, CDR1 is KGHSH and CDR2 LQKENI. The V end was cut by 3 bases, the J end by 2 bases, with 19 bases between. The CDR3 sequence is CASSPLISGQKQETQYF. Here the CDR3 DNA reads TGTGCCAGCTCACCCCTGATCTCCGGACAGAAACAAGAGACCCAGTACTTC.

The chain joins TRBV9 to TRBJ2-7, with a tentative D call TRBD2 (6 bases). Per germline, CDR1 SGDLS and CDR2 YYNGEE. The CDR3 is 13 residues long. V was trimmed by 3 bases and J by 3 bases, leaving 10 bases between them. The CDR3 region is CASSEGLNYEQYF. The CDR3 region has the DNA TGTGCCAGCAGCGAGGGACTTAACTACGAGCAGTACTTC.

The chain uses TRBV27 and TRBJ2-7; 7 bases agree with TRBD1. V lost 6 bases, J lost 2 bases, and 10 bases stayed unmatched. Looked up from germline, CDR1 is MNHEY and CDR2 is SMNVEV (reference sequence). CDR3 length: 15 amino acids. The CDR3 nucleotides are TGTGCCAGCAGGCTCGGACAGGAGATTACCTACGAGCAGTACTTC. The encoded protein is CASRLGQEITYEQYF.

The CDR3 is CSVEGMTSGTTDTQYF. The DNA of the CDR3 is TGCAGCGTTGAAGGGATGACTAGCGGGACTACAGATACGCAGTATTTT. The rearrangement joins TRBV29-1 to TRBJ2-3, with 11 bases matching TRBD2. Germline CDR1 and CDR2: SQVTM and ANQGSEA. This CDR3 comprises 16 residues. The V and J ends lost 1 base and 3 bases, in that order; junction bases with no gene match: 6.

The chain has TRBV27 and TRBJ2-7; 7 bases map to TRBD2. The CDR3 spans 13 residues. Per germline, CDR1 MNHEY and CDR2 SMNVEV (reference sequence). The J segment lost 3 bases and the V segment lost 3 bases, leaving 2 bases of the junction unmatched. CDR3 sequence reads: CASSFGGGYEQYV. The CDR3 DNA follows: TGTGCCAGCAGTTTCGGCGGGGGCTACGAGCAGTACGTC.

The chain uses TRBV12-2 and TRBJ2-5; the D call in the table, TRBD2, was not verified against the DNA. TRBV12-2 is designated a pseudogene. This CDR3 is 19 amino acids long. CDR3 amino acids: CASRLKWRMEVGGHETQYF. The CDR3 DNA follows: TGTGCAAGTCGCTTAAAGTGGCGGATGGAGGTGGGAGGTCACGAGACCCAGTACTTC.

This clone has only a few counts. V and J are TRBV28 and TRBJ1-4, with 8 bases matching TRBD1. V was pared by 4 bases and J by 10 bases, with 5 bases of the junction left unmatched. The CDR3 is 13 residues long. Germline V gene lookup returns CDR1 MDHEN and CDR2 SYDVKM. CDR3 bases: TGTGCCAGCAGTTCCGGACAGGGCGGAAAACTGTTTTTT. Translated: CASSSGQGGKLFF. The full variable domain, its missing parts supplied by reference TRBV28 and TRBJ1-4, is DVKVTQSSRYLVKRTGEKVFLECVQDMDHENMFWYRQDPGLGLRLIYFSYDVKMKEKGDIPEGYSVSREKKERFSLILESASTNQTSMYLCASSSGQGGKLFFGSGTQLSVL.

The chain employs TRBV1 and TRBJ2-2; the tabulated D call, TRBD1, remains unverified against the DNA. TRBV1 is termed a pseudogene. This CDR3 has 14 residues. CDR3 sequence (DNA): TGCACCAAATCAACAGGGGGCGAACCCGGGGAGCTGTTTTTT. This gives the protein CTKSTGGEPGELFF.

The V call is TRBV5-1, the J call TRBJ2-1; 8 bases are a match to TRBD2. Germline V gene lookup returns CDR1 SGHRS and CDR2 YFSETQ. The CDR3 sequence is 13 residues long. V lost 2 bases and J lost 6; bases outside the gene matches: 1. The chain's CDR3 is CASSFGLANEQFF. The CDR3 DNA reads TGCGCCAGCAGCTTTGGACTAGCCAATGAGCAGTTCTTC.

CDR3 residues: CASSQEGPGLAGDTDTQYF. The CDR3 nucleotides read TGCGCCAGCAGCCAAGAGGGACCCGGACTAGCGGGGGACACAGATACGCAGTATTTT. V usage is TRBV4-3 and J usage is TRBJ2-3, with 13 bases aligning to TRBD2. CDR1 and CDR2 (germline): LGHNA, YSLEER. This CDR3 comprises 19 residues. The junction had 8 bases not matched to a gene; V was cut back by 0 bases and J by 2 bases.

The genes are TRBV7-2 and TRBJ2-2; D gene uncertain. Germline-derived CDR1 and CDR2 are SGHTA and FQGNSA. The CDR3 has 13 amino acids. Trimming took off 10 bases at V and 1 base at J, with 10 bases between the two ends. The CDR3 region is CATPAENTGELFF. For the CDR3, the DNA is TGTGCCACCCCCGCAGAGAACACCGGGGAGCTGTTTTTT.

This chain uses TRBV7-9 with TRBJ1-1; 7 bases are a match to TRBD1. The CDR3 length is 13 residues. The germline V gene has CDR1 SEHNR and CDR2 FQNEAQ (reference sequence). Trimming at V came to 5 bases and at J to 3 bases, leaving 3 bases not matched to a gene. The DNA of the CDR3 is TGTGCCAGCAGCCTTCAGGGGGACACTGAAGCTTTCTTT. It is translated as CASSLQGDTEAFF. Full variable domain (remainder filled in from reference TRBV7-9 and TRBJ1-1): DTGVSQNPRHKITKRGQNVTFRCDPISEHNRLYWYRQTLGQGPEFLTYFQNEAQLEKSRLLSDRFSAERPKGSFSTLEIQRTEQGDSAMYLCASSLQGDTEAFFGQGTRLTVV.

This clone was seen only once. This chain connects TRBV2 to TRBJ2-7; the match to TRBD1 covers 7 bases. This CDR3 spans 16 amino acids. With V trimmed by 2 bases and J by 3 bases, 10 bases remained unmatched. CDR1 and CDR2 (germline): SNHLY, FYNNEI. CDR3 in amino acids: CASSEISGQAFYEQYF. CDR3 nucleotide sequence: TGTGCCAGCAGTGAAATTTCCGGACAGGCTTTCTACGAGCAGTACTTC.

This chain uses TRBV7-2 with TRBJ2-7, with 11 bases matching TRBD2. The CDR3 is made up of 17 amino acids. From germline, CDR1 is SGHTA and CDR2 FQGNSA. Trimming took 1 base from V and 2 from J; bases not matched to a gene: 7. The CDR3: CASSLELAGVGAYEQYF. CDR3 sequence (DNA): TGTGCCAGCAGCTTAGAACTAGCGGGAGTTGGCGCCTACGAGCAGTACTTC.

This clone came up a few times. The chain uses TRBV5-1 and TRBJ1-2; 10 bases fit TRBD1. In germline, CDR1 is SGHRS, CDR2 YFSETQ. The CDR3 runs to 15 residues. After removal of 4 bases from V and 4 bases from J, the junction contained 7 bases not matched to a gene. CDR3 sequence (DNA): TGCGCCAGCAGCCCTGGACAGGGGGTTAGCTATGGCTACACCTTC. Its protein is CASSPGQGVSYGYTF.